This T cell receptor beta chain appears in the sequencing data of a study of T cell responses to AZD1222 COVID-19 vaccine. Study-wide points: Elevations in Spike-specific TCR breadth and depth followed administration of two AZD1222 doses. Donors were largely white British and mainly female; clonal diversity was possibly underestimated.

On this clone itself: Its antigen remains unidentified.

This table comes from immunoSEQ multiplex PCR, and its TCRdb copy is limited to in-frame clones, with some not included. This table holds roughly 85,000 clones, about nine tenths found once. The CDR3 loop spans 14 amino acids. From germline, CDR1 is SQVTM and CDR2 ANQGSEA. The V gene lost 4 bases and the J gene lost 11 bases, with 21 bases spanning the gap. This TCR was sampled from an adult who received the AZD1222 COVID-19 vaccine. The material sequenced was peripheral blood, taken 28 days after the second AZD1222 dose. This chain uses TRBV29-1 with TRBJ2-1; a weak D match, TRBD1 (6 bases). CDR3 amino acids: CSVVIRAGVIKQFF. The CDR3 DNA reads as TGCAGCGTTGTAATTCGGGCAGGGGTAATAAAGCAGTTCTTC.